A selection of T cell receptor beta chains follows, all from one sample in a study of regulatory T cells in long-lasting Graves disease. TCRdb fed the multiplex PCR reads into MiXCR, producing one record per CDR3 protein. The table lists a few hundred thousand distinct CDR3 sequences, 20% to 25% of them singletons. The sample was peripheral blood mononuclear cells (PBMCs), taken when the disease was refractory, from a patient treated with antithyroid drugs. Every receptor here comes from a female donor with Graves disease. CDR3s include the opening cysteine and the closing phenylalanine or tryptophan. The D gene is left open where the match is weak. Rows give clone size only sometimes, using once, few, many, or a class for an expanded clone.

CDR3nt	CDR3aa	j_gene	abundance	d_gene	v_gene	len
TGTGCCTGGAGTGTACCCCACAGGCCCAATCAGCCCCAGCATTTT	CAWSVPHRPNQPQHF	TRBJ1-5	once	.	TRBV30	15
TGTGCCAGCAGACCCTCGGGCAGGACCTATAATTCACCCCTCCACTTT	CASRPSGRTYNSPLHF	TRBJ1-6	few	.	TRBV12-3/TRBV12-4	16
TGTGCCAGCAGTTTATGGGACGCCGTCTCCGGCACCGGGGAGCTGTTTTTT	CASSLWDAVSGTGELFF	TRBJ2-2	many	.	TRBV28	17
TGTGCCAGCAGTTACGGGACATTAGTTAATTCACCCCTCCACTTT	CASSYGTLVNSPLHF	TRBJ1-6	many	.	TRBV6-5	15
TGTGCCACCAGTGATTTGACAGGGAGCTACACCTTC	CATSDLTGSYTF	TRBJ1-2	many	.	TRBV24-1	12
TGTGCCACCAGAGGGTCTATTTACACTGAAGCTTTCTTT	CATRGSIYTEAFF	TRBJ1-1	few	.	TRBV24-1	13
TGTGCCAGTGTTACAGGGGGCACTGGAAACACCATATATTTT	CASVTGGTGNTIYF	TRBJ1-3	few	TRBD1	TRBV6-2/TRBV6-3	14
TGTGCCAGCAGCTTAGGGAGTGCAGGGCCTTCCACTGAAGCTTTCTTT	CASSLGSAGPSTEAFF	TRBJ1-1	many	.	TRBV11-2	16
TGTGCCAGCAGCCCGGGACAGGGGCCGCGGTGGAACACCGGGGAGCTGTTTTTT	CASSPGQGPRWNTGELFF	TRBJ2-2	many	TRBD1	TRBV27	18
TGTGCCTGGAGTGTGAGACCGACTGAAGCTTTCTTT	CAWSVRPTEAFF	TRBJ1-1	few	.	TRBV30	12
TGCGCCAGCAGCTTGGCACTGGGCGCCGATAATTCACCCCTCCACTTT	CASSLALGADNSPLHF	TRBJ1-6	few	.	TRBV5-1	16
TGTGCCAGCAGTGGAGCGGGAGGGCCCCACGAGCAGTACTTC	CASSGAGGPHEQYF	TRBJ2-7	.	TRBD2	TRBV6-1	14
TGTGCCTGGAGTAAAAGGATGAGGGAAAAACTGTTTTTT	CAWSKRMREKLFF	TRBJ1-4	many	.	TRBV30	13
TGTGCCTGGAGTAAGACAGGGAGCTATGGCTACACCTTC	CAWSKTGSYGYTF	TRBJ1-2	.	TRBD1	TRBV30	13
TGTGCCAGCATAATAGCGGGAGGGCCGGGCACCGGGGAGCTGTTTTTT	CASIIAGGPGTGELFF	TRBJ2-2	few	TRBD2	TRBV6-1	16
TGTGCCAGCAGCCCCACAGGCCTGAGGGCCTACGAGCAGTACTTC	CASSPTGLRAYEQYF	TRBJ2-7	.	.	TRBV7-9	15
TGTGCCAGCAGTCCGGGACGGTACTCCTACGAGCAGTACTTC	CASSPGRYSYEQYF	TRBJ2-7	many	.	TRBV27	14
TGTGCCAGCAGCTTACAGGGGACCCGCACAGATACGCAGTATTTT	CASSLQGTRTDTQYF	TRBJ2-3	once	.	TRBV13	15
TGTGCCAGTAGTACCAGGACGGGTACCGGGGAGCTGTTTTTT	CASSTRTGTGELFF	TRBJ2-2	.	.	TRBV19	14
TGTGCCAGCAGCACGGGGGATGTCTTGAACACTGAAGCTTTCTTT	CASSTGDVLNTEAFF	TRBJ1-1	many	.	TRBV11-2	15
TGTGCCAGCAGCCCCTGGGGGGGAACCTATGGCTACACCTTC	CASSPWGGTYGYTF	TRBJ1-2	.	.	TRBV11-2	14
TGTGCCAGCAGCTTCGACAGAGGGGTCGGCGGGGAGCTGTTTTTT	CASSFDRGVGGELFF	TRBJ2-2	many	.	TRBV11-1	15
TGTGCCAGCAGCTTAGGGGAACGAGAGACCCAGTACTTC	CASSLGERETQYF	TRBJ2-5	few	.	TRBV7-2	13
TGTGCCAGCAGCCCCCCCGGGGGTAGTTCACCCCTCCACTTT	CASSPPGGSSPLHF	TRBJ1-6	.	.	TRBV12-3/TRBV12-4	14
TGCAGTGCTAGGGGGGAGACTAGGATCTACGAGCAGTACTTC	CSARGETRIYEQYF	TRBJ2-7	.	.	TRBV20-1	14
TGTGCCGCAGGGACTAGCGGGGGCCTAGAGACCCAGTACTTC	CAAGTSGGLETQYF	TRBJ2-5	many	TRBD2	TRBV6-1	14
TGTGCCAGCTACGGAGCATTGTCAGGAAACACCATATATTTT	CASYGALSGNTIYF	TRBJ1-3	.	.	TRBV6-1	14
TGCGCCAGCAGCATAGGGGCAGGGGCCAACGTCCTGACTTTC	CASSIGAGANVLTF	TRBJ2-6	.	.	TRBV5-1	14
TGTGCCAGCAGCTTAGGACAGGGCTCCGACATTCAGTACTTC	CASSLGQGSDIQYF	TRBJ2-4	many	TRBD1	TRBV11-3	14
TGTGCCACCAGCAGAGATCGGGATGAAAAACTGTTTTTT	CATSRDRDEKLFF	TRBJ1-4	many	.	TRBV15	13
TGTGCCTGGAGTGGCGACAGGGGGCGAGGAGCTTTCTTT	CAWSGDRGRGAFF	TRBJ1-1	.	TRBD1	TRBV30	13
TGTGCCAGCAGCGAAAGAGGAGGGAATCGTATGTCCTATGGCTACACCTTC	CASSERGGNRMSYGYTF	TRBJ1-2	few	.	TRBV7-9	17
TGTGCCAGCAGTTTCGGACAGGGCCAAGCTTTCTTT	CASSFGQGQAFF	TRBJ1-1	many	TRBD1	TRBV12-3/TRBV12-4	12
TGTGCCAGCAGTTCGGGACAGGGCTATTTCTATGGCTACACCTTC	CASSSGQGYFYGYTF	TRBJ1-2	many	TRBD1	TRBV6-2/TRBV6-3	15
TGCAGTGCTAGAGATGAGGGCTCGGGGACAGGTCCGCAGCCCCAGCATTTT	CSARDEGSGTGPQPQHF	TRBJ1-5	.	TRBD1	TRBV20-1	17
TGTGCCAGCAGCCAAGTTTCTTGGACAGAAGAGACCCAGTACTTC	CASSQVSWTEETQYF	TRBJ2-5	.	.	TRBV3-1	15
TGTGCCAGCAGCCGGGGTCTTAACTACGAGCAGTACTTC	CASSRGLNYEQYF	TRBJ2-7	.	.	TRBV28	13
TGTGCCAGCAGATTTCCGACAGGACCCTTTTACGAGCAGTACTTC	CASRFPTGPFYEQYF	TRBJ2-7	few	.	TRBV6-1	15
TGTGCCAGCAGCCCTGAGGGGGCTCCAGCCTACGAGCAGTACTTC	CASSPEGAPAYEQYF	TRBJ2-7	.	TRBD1	TRBV14	15
TGCAGTGCTTTCTCTAGCGGGGACCCGCAGTATTTT	CSAFSSGDPQYF	TRBJ2-3	.	TRBD2	TRBV20-1	12
TGTGCCAGCAGCTTAGTTTCTAGCGATGAGCAGTTCTTC	CASSLVSSDEQFF	TRBJ2-1	many	.	TRBV11-2	13
TGTGCCAGCAGTTTTCGGGACAGGGGAGGGGTTGGCTACACCTTC	CASSFRDRGGVGYTF	TRBJ1-2	many	TRBD1	TRBV28	15